This entry is about one TCR beta chain. The target antigen is unknown. Use of 60 Vbeta and 13 Jbeta primers characterized the PCR. The repertoire was sequenced with immunoSEQ multiplex PCR; TCRdb's copy has only in-frame clones and lacks some. Of about 120,000 clones detected, 70% to 75% appear once; the ten largest clones hold approximately 3.8%. The entry originates in a study of cytomegalovirus exposure and HLA in healthy donors. Overall study results and limits: According to an earlier analysis, most TCR beta V segments yielded productive rearrangements about 87% or about 30% of the time.

The receptor's source is a woman aged 40 to 55 in good health and CMV-seronegative. Sequences were obtained from PBMCs.

The CDR3 protein is CASSLPFRTSGKADTQYF. CDR3 DNA: TGTGCCAGCAGCCTACCGTTTAGGACTAGCGGGAAGGCAGATACGCAGTATTTT. The V gene is TRBV7-9, the J gene TRBJ2-3, with TRBD2 matching over 12 bases. Germline CDR1 SEHNR, CDR2 FQNEAQ (reference sequence). There are 18 residues in the CDR3. Trimming at V came to 5 bases and at J to 4 bases, leaving 13 bases not matched to a gene. Full variable domain (missing parts from reference TRBV7-9 and TRBJ2-3): DTGVSQNPRHKITKRGQNVTFRCDPISEHNRLYWYRQTLGQGPEFLTYFQNEAQLEKSRLLSDRFSAERPKGSFSTLEIQRTEQGDSAMYLCASSLPFRTSGKADTQYFGPGTRLTVL.